This TCR beta chain was observed in a study of technical replicates of blood from several donors. Method: immunoSEQ multiplex PCR; TCRdb's copy keeps in-frame clones and lacks some. The sample records 50,000 to 80,000 clones, approximately 90% being singletons. Specimen: PBMCs. The sequence derives from a human donor in good health. Some clones in this sample may be carry-over from other donors' samples.

The DNA for the CDR3 is TGCGCCAGCAGCTTATGGACTAGCGGGGACCGCACAGATACGCAGTATTTT. This encodes CASSLWTSGDRTDTQYF. The genes are TRBV5-1 and TRBJ2-3, with TRBD2 identical over 12 bases. The CDR3 loop spans 17 amino acids. Per germline, CDR1 SGHRS and CDR2 YFSETQ. V shed 2 bases, J shed 1 base, and the junction held 5 bases outside the gene matches.